This passage covers 13 T cell receptor beta chains from one sample sequenced in a study of multiple sclerosis patients with progressive multifocal leukoencephalopathy. Repertoires were generated with immunoSEQ multiplex PCR, while TCRdb's copy carries only in-frame clones and drops some. The profile covers about 30,000 clones, with over 90% appearing a single time and less than 2% taken by the ten largest. Time point noted: before natalizumab initiation. Sequencing input: PBMCs. These receptors came from a man under 40 with multiple sclerosis.

This sequence joins TRBV6-1 and TRBJ1-4; D remains ambiguous. The V gene's germline CDR1 is MNHNS and CDR2 SASEGT. V lost 7 bases and J lost 0, with 12 bases in between. This CDR3 comprises 15 residues. The CDR3 DNA is TGTGCCAGCACATCAGCAAGCGCAACTAATGAAAAACTGTTTTTT. Its protein is CASTSASATNEKLFF.

This clone was seen a single time. The chain recombines TRBV6-5 with TRBJ2-1, with 7 nucleotides matching TRBD1. The CDR3 extends over 11 amino acids. Germline CDR1 is MNHEY and CDR2 is SVGAGI. Losses at the gene ends were 5 bases for V and 16 bases for J; bases not matched to a gene: 8. DNA for the CDR3: TGTGCCAGCAGTAGTTCCGGGACAGCATTCTTC. This gives the protein CASSSSGTAFF.

As DNA, the CDR3 is TGCGCCAGCAGCCAATGGGCGAGCGGGGAGCTGTTTTTT. Its translation: CASSQWASGELFF. The rearrangement links TRBV4-1 to TRBJ2-2; D uncertain. V was pared by 2 bases and J by 7 bases, with 8 bases between. The germline V gene encodes CDR1 MGHRA and CDR2 YSYEKL. The CDR3 has 13 residues.

The chain carries TRBV5-6 and TRBJ2-3; D is ambiguous. Germline V CDR1 and CDR2: SGHDT, YYEEEE. This CDR3 has 13 residues. V shed 4 bases and J shed 5 bases, with 11 bases lying between them. The CDR3 DNA is TGTGCCAGCAGCCTGCCGCACGGAGATACGCAGTATTTT. It yields the protein CASSLPHGDTQYF. The full variable domain, in which reference TRBV5-6 and TRBJ2-3 provide the parts outside the CDR3, is DAGVTQSPTHLIKTRGQQVTLRCSPKSGHDTVSWYQQALGQGPQFIFQYYEEEERQRGNFPDRFSGHQFPNYSSELNVNALLLGDSALYLCASSLPHGDTQYFGPGTRLTVL.

This chain links TRBV6-4 with TRBJ2-7; no reliable D call. V was trimmed by 6 bases and J by 0 bases, leaving 15 bases between them. The CDR3 is made up of 15 amino acids. Looked up from germline, CDR1 is MRHNA and CDR2 is SNTAGT. This chain's CDR3 is CASRLDGLNSYEQYF. CDR3 sequence (DNA): TGTGCCAGCAGACTCGACGGATTGAACTCCTACGAGCAGTACTTC.

J is TRBJ2-1 and V is TRBV10-3; D is ambiguous. V gave up 11 bases and J gave up 9 bases, with 14 bases separating them. This CDR3 spans 11 amino acids. CDR1 is ENHRY and CDR2 is SYGVKD in the germline V gene. CDR3: CAARTGAEQFF. The CDR3 bases are TGTGCCGCCCGGACCGGTGCTGAGCAGTTCTTC.

The chain recombines TRBV7-9 with TRBJ2-7; 9 positions agree with TRBD1. Germline V lookup: CDR1 SEHNR, CDR2 FQNEAQ (reference sequence). Unmatched junction bases numbered 5, after V lost 2 bases and J lost 3 bases. CDR3 size: 15 residues. CDR3 DNA sequence: TGTGCCAGCAGCTTAACGGGACAGGGTCTCTACGAGCAGTACTTC. It codes for CASSLTGQGLYEQYF.

The V gene is TRBV19, the J gene TRBJ1-2, with 7 bases aligning to TRBD1. With V trimmed by 3 bases and J by 5 bases, 3 bases remained unmatched. The germline V gene has CDR1 LNHDA and CDR2 SQIVND (reference sequence). CDR3 length equals 13 residues. CDR3 amino acids: CASSINRGYGYTF. CDR3 coding DNA: TGTGCCAGTAGTATCAACAGGGGATATGGCTACACCTTC.

The CDR3 loop is CASTPRGVSGANVLTF. CDR3 sequence (DNA): TGTGCCAGCACCCCAAGGGGTGTCTCTGGGGCCAACGTCCTGACTTTC. The rearrangement links TRBV7-8 to TRBJ2-6; D is possibly TRBD1 (5 bases). The CDR3 spans 16 residues. Germline V CDR1 and CDR2: SGHVS, FQNEAQ. V was trimmed by 7 bases and J by 0 bases, leaving 13 bases between them.

V is TRBV4-1 and J is TRBJ1-4; tentative D call: TRBD1 (6 bases). Trimming shortened V by 3 bases and J by 4 bases, and 12 bases separated the two germline ends. The germline V gene encodes CDR1 MGHRA and CDR2 YSYEKL. There are 15 residues in the CDR3. CDR3 region: CASSHNQGINEKLFF. The CDR3 DNA reads as TGCGCCAGCAGCCATAACCAGGGGATTAATGAAAAACTGTTTTTT.

About this clone: The germline gene is not matched at one end of the junction; a read error may be the cause. Other DNA sequences of this sample code for an identical CDR3. This sequence joins TRBV5-4 and TRBJ2-7; no clear D. Germline V CDR1 and CDR2: SGHNT, YYREEE (reference sequence). The CDR3 runs to 13 residues. The CDR3 DNA reads TGTGCCAGCAGCGGGGTCACCTCCTACGAGCAATACTTC. Its translation: CASSGVTSYEQYF. Together with reference TRBV5-4 and TRBJ2-7, the CDR3 gives the full variable domain: ETGVTQSPTHLIKTRGQQVTLRCSSQSGHNTVSWYQQALGQGPQFIFQYYREEENGRGNFPPRFSGLQFPNYSSELNVNALELDDSALYLCASSGVTSYEQYFGPGTRLTVT.

The rearrangement joins TRBV7-2 to TRBJ2-3, with TRBD1 as a possible D gene (5 bases). This CDR3 has 11 residues. Germline values: CDR1 SGHTA, CDR2 FQGNSA. The germline V and J ends were trimmed by 7 bases and 8 bases, with 10 bases remaining between them. CDR3: CASTTRVTQYF. The CDR3 DNA follows: TGTGCCAGCACCACCAGGGTTACGCAGTATTTT.

The chain carries TRBV4-1 and TRBJ1-5; 9 positions agree with TRBD1. Looked up from germline, CDR1 is MGHRA and CDR2 is YSYEKL. With V trimmed by 0 bases and J by 3 bases, 6 bases remained unmatched. The CDR3 covers 17 residues. CDR3 amino acids: CASSQETGTGLNQPQHF. DNA of the CDR3: TGCGCCAGCAGCCAAGAAACCGGGACAGGGCTCAATCAGCCCCAGCATTTT.